Listed below are T cell receptor beta chains from one sample, sequenced in a study of T cell changes during pregnancy in multiple sclerosis. The data were produced by immunoSEQ multiplex PCR, yet TCRdb's version contains in-frame clones alone and is incomplete. Found here are 85,000 to 100,000 clones, 93% of them singletons; the top ten hold 0.99%. This specimen was peripheral blood, taken after pregnancy. The receptor set was obtained from a female donor with multiple sclerosis, enrolled in a pregnancy study. Both conserved end residues are part of each CDR3. The D gene is left open where the match is weak. Clone size, where shown, is once, few, many, or a class for clones that have expanded.

D gene: -; J gene: TRBJ2-3; V gene: TRBV5-1; clone size: -; CDR3 DNA: TGCGCCAGCAGCGGGGGACACCGTAGCACAGATACGCAGTATTTT; CDR3 protein: CASSGGHRSTDTQYF
D gene: -; J gene: TRBJ2-3; V gene: TRBV2; clone size: few; CDR3 DNA: TGTGCCAGCAGTGAAAAAAGGGGGACAGATACGCAGTATTTT; CDR3 protein: CASSEKRGTDTQYF
D gene: TRBD2; J gene: TRBJ2-1; V gene: TRBV6-4; clone size: -; CDR3 DNA: TGTGCCAGCAGTGACATAGCGGGAGACTACAATGAGCAGTTCTTC; CDR3 protein: CASSDIAGDYNEQFF
D gene: TRBD1; J gene: TRBJ2-2; V gene: TRBV6-5; clone size: -; CDR3 DNA: TGTGCCAGCAAAGACAGGGGCACCGGGGAGCTGTTTTTT; CDR3 protein: CASKDRGTGELFF
D gene: TRBD2; J gene: TRBJ2-7; V gene: TRBV4-3; clone size: -; CDR3 DNA: TGCGCCAGCAGCCAAGAAATCCACTCGACTAGCGGGCCAGCCTACGAGCAGTACTTC; CDR3 protein: CASSQEIHSTSGPAYEQYF
D gene: TRBD1; J gene: TRBJ2-7; V gene: TRBV19; clone size: -; CDR3 DNA: TGTGCCAGTAGTGCCTGGACAGGGGGCGGCTACGAGCAGTACTTC; CDR3 protein: CASSAWTGGGYEQYF
D gene: -; J gene: TRBJ2-1; V gene: TRBV27; clone size: -; CDR3 DNA: TGTGCCAGCAGTCAGTACAATGAGCAGTTCTTC; CDR3 protein: CASSQYNEQFF
D gene: TRBD1; J gene: TRBJ1-4; V gene: TRBV2; clone size: -; CDR3 DNA: TGTGCCAGCAGAACGGAGGGGACAGCAACTAATGAAAAACTGTTTTTT; CDR3 protein: CASRTEGTATNEKLFF
D gene: TRBD1; J gene: TRBJ1-2; V gene: TRBV28; clone size: -; CDR3 DNA: TGTGCCACTAGAGGGACAGGGGGCTTCCGCCGGGACTATGGCTACACCTTC; CDR3 protein: CATRGTGGFRRDYGYTF
D gene: TRBD2; J gene: TRBJ2-1; V gene: TRBV9; clone size: few; CDR3 DNA: TGTGCCAGCAGCAGGAGTGGCGGGAGCTCCTACAATGAGCAGTTCTTC; CDR3 protein: CASSRSGGSSYNEQFF
D gene: TRBD1; J gene: TRBJ1-3; V gene: TRBV9; clone size: -; CDR3 DNA: TGTGCCAGCAGCGGGCCGACAGGGAACTCTGGAAACACCATATATTTT; CDR3 protein: CASSGPTGNSGNTIYF
D gene: TRBD1; J gene: TRBJ2-4; V gene: TRBV5-4; clone size: -; CDR3 DNA: TGTGCCAGCAGCTCACCAGGGGGCGAAAAAAACATTCAGTACTTC; CDR3 protein: CASSSPGGEKNIQYF
D gene: -; J gene: TRBJ2-2; V gene: TRBV9; clone size: -; CDR3 DNA: TGTGCCAGCACCGGAGGTGGGGAGCTGTTTTTT; CDR3 protein: CASTGGGELFF
D gene: -; J gene: TRBJ1-1; V gene: TRBV5-4; clone size: -; CDR3 DNA: TGTGCCAGCAGCTCAGACTTTGAAGCTTTCTTT; CDR3 protein: CASSSDFEAFF
D gene: -; J gene: TRBJ1-5; V gene: TRBV7-9; clone size: -; CDR3 DNA: TGTGCCAGCAGCTTAGCGGGAGGACCGTCCAATCAGCCCCAGCATTTT; CDR3 protein: CASSLAGGPSNQPQHF
D gene: TRBD2; J gene: TRBJ2-1; V gene: TRBV5-1; clone size: -; CDR3 DNA: TGCGCCAGCAGCGGGGGACTAGCGGGATACACACCCAATGAGCAGTTCTTC; CDR3 protein: CASSGGLAGYTPNEQFF
D gene: -; J gene: TRBJ2-2; V gene: TRBV28; clone size: -; CDR3 DNA: TGTGCCAGTTTACGGACTAACACCGGGGAGCTGTTTTTT; CDR3 protein: CASLRTNTGELFF
D gene: -; J gene: TRBJ1-1; V gene: TRBV30; clone size: -; CDR3 DNA: TGTGCCTCACGGGGGGTGAACACTGAAGCTTTCTTT; CDR3 protein: CASRGVNTEAFF
D gene: -; J gene: TRBJ2-7; V gene: TRBV25-1; clone size: -; CDR3 DNA: TGTGCCAGCACCGTGACAGGCGAGCAGTACTTC; CDR3 protein: CASTVTGEQYF
D gene: -; J gene: TRBJ2-2; V gene: TRBV6-5; clone size: -; CDR3 DNA: TGTGCCAGCAGTTATTCGGCCGGGGAGCTGTTTTTT; CDR3 protein: CASSYSAGELFF
D gene: TRBD1; J gene: TRBJ1-2; V gene: TRBV29-1; clone size: -; CDR3 DNA: TGCAGCGTTGAAGAAATTCGGACAGGGACAGGAGGCTACACCTTC; CDR3 protein: CSVEEIRTGTGGYTF
D gene: -; J gene: TRBJ2-1; V gene: TRBV15; clone size: once; CDR3 DNA: TGTGCCACCAGCAGAGTGCAAAGACGGGGCTACAATGAGCAGTTCTTC; CDR3 protein: CATSRVQRRGYNEQFF
D gene: TRBD1; J gene: TRBJ2-2; V gene: TRBV7-9; clone size: -; CDR3 DNA: TGTGCCAGCAGCTTAGCGGGGACAGCCGGGGAGCTGTTTTTT; CDR3 protein: CASSLAGTAGELFF
D gene: TRBD2; J gene: TRBJ2-1; V gene: TRBV4-3; clone size: -; CDR3 DNA: TGCGCCAGCAGCCGCCGGGGGACTAGCGGGAGGGCGGTCTACAATGAGCAGTTCTTC; CDR3 protein: CASSRRGTSGRAVYNEQFF
D gene: TRBD1; J gene: TRBJ2-7; V gene: TRBV19; clone size: -; CDR3 DNA: TGTGCCAGTAGTGTAACAGGGGGCCCCTACGAGCAGTACTTC; CDR3 protein: CASSVTGGPYEQYF
D gene: -; J gene: TRBJ2-7; V gene: TRBV28; clone size: -; CDR3 DNA: TGTGCCAGCAGTTTTCGCCAGGCCCTGTCCTACGAGCAGTACTTC; CDR3 protein: CASSFRQALSYEQYF
D gene: -; J gene: TRBJ2-2; V gene: TRBV29-1; clone size: -; CDR3 DNA: TGCAGCGCCCGAGGAAGGACCGGGGAGCTGTTTTTT; CDR3 protein: CSARGRTGELFF
D gene: TRBD1; J gene: TRBJ2-7; V gene: TRBV11-2; clone size: once; CDR3 DNA: TGTGCCAGCAACACGGGACAGGGGGCTCCCGAGCAGTACTTC; CDR3 protein: CASNTGQGAPEQYF
D gene: TRBD1; J gene: TRBJ2-6; V gene: TRBV2; clone size: -; CDR3 DNA: TGTGCCAGCAGTGTTATCTGGGGACAGACCAACGTCCTGACTTTC; CDR3 protein: CASSVIWGQTNVLTF
D gene: -; J gene: TRBJ2-3; V gene: TRBV11-2; clone size: -; CDR3 DNA: TGTGCCAGCAGCTTAGCTCTAGCGACCCTAGTATCAGATACGCAGTATTTT; CDR3 protein: CASSLALATLVSDTQYF
D gene: -; J gene: TRBJ2-7; V gene: TRBV5-1; clone size: -; CDR3 DNA: TGCGCCAGCAGCCCGGAGATCTGGCCCTACGAGCAGTACTTC; CDR3 protein: CASSPEIWPYEQYF
D gene: TRBD1; J gene: TRBJ1-4; V gene: TRBV2; clone size: once; CDR3 DNA: TGTGCCAGCAGAGACAGGGGGAGGGCTAATGAAAAACTGTTTTTT; CDR3 protein: CASRDRGRANEKLFF
D gene: TRBD2; J gene: TRBJ2-7; V gene: TRBV29-1; clone size: -; CDR3 DNA: TGCAGCGCCCGGGGCGGGAGAGGCTACGAGCAGTACTTC; CDR3 protein: CSARGGRGYEQYF
D gene: TRBD1; J gene: TRBJ1-2; V gene: TRBV6-5; clone size: -; CDR3 DNA: TGTGCCAGCAGACCCGGGACAGGGGGGTACTATGGCTACACCTTC; CDR3 protein: CASRPGTGGYYGYTF
D gene: TRBD1; J gene: TRBJ1-4; V gene: TRBV28; clone size: once; CDR3 DNA: TGTGCCAGCAGTCCAATAGGGGGCGCCTCTGAAAAACTGTTTTTT; CDR3 protein: CASSPIGGASEKLFF
D gene: -; J gene: TRBJ2-1; V gene: TRBV7-9; clone size: -; CDR3 DNA: TGTGCCACCGCCGAGAATGAGCAGTTCTTC; CDR3 protein: CATAENEQFF
D gene: TRBD1; J gene: TRBJ2-7; V gene: TRBV5-1; clone size: -; CDR3 DNA: TGCGCCAGCAGCTTCCGGGACAGGGGGAGCGAGCAGTACTTC; CDR3 protein: CASSFRDRGSEQYF
D gene: -; J gene: TRBJ2-3; V gene: TRBV5-1; clone size: -; CDR3 DNA: TGCGCCAGCAGCTTCGGCGGTGCTAGCACAGATACGCAGTATTTT; CDR3 protein: CASSFGGASTDTQYF
D gene: -; J gene: TRBJ1-2; V gene: TRBV27; clone size: -; CDR3 DNA: TGTGCCAGCAGTTCCCCTAATCACGGACAGTCTCAAGCTAACTATGGCTACACCTTC; CDR3 protein: CASSSPNHGQSQANYGYTF
D gene: -; J gene: TRBJ1-2; V gene: TRBV7-2; clone size: -; CDR3 DNA: TGTGCCAGCAGCTTAGTACAGGGTCATGGCTACACCTTC; CDR3 protein: CASSLVQGHGYTF
D gene: TRBD2; J gene: TRBJ2-7; V gene: TRBV4-2; clone size: -; CDR3 DNA: TGTGCCAGCAGCCAAGAAAGCGGGAGCTCCTACGAGCAGTACTTC; CDR3 protein: CASSQESGSSYEQYF
D gene: TRBD1; J gene: TRBJ1-1; V gene: TRBV27; clone size: -; CDR3 DNA: TGTGCCAGCAGGTCCGGGACAGGGGACACTGAAGCTTTCTTT; CDR3 protein: CASRSGTGDTEAFF
D gene: TRBD1; J gene: TRBJ2-2; V gene: TRBV7-9; clone size: -; CDR3 DNA: TGTGCCAGCAGCTCTCAGGGGGACACCGGGGAGCTGTTTTTT; CDR3 protein: CASSSQGDTGELFF
D gene: TRBD1; J gene: TRBJ1-1; V gene: TRBV15; clone size: -; CDR3 DNA: TGTGCCACCAGCGCAGGGGGGATGAACACTGAAGCTTTCTTT; CDR3 protein: CATSAGGMNTEAFF
D gene: TRBD2; J gene: TRBJ2-5; V gene: TRBV30; clone size: -; CDR3 DNA: TGTGCCTGGAAAAGACTAGCTATACGGGGGGAGACCCAGTACTTC; CDR3 protein: CAWKRLAIRGETQYF
D gene: TRBD1; J gene: TRBJ2-5; V gene: TRBV7-9; clone size: once; CDR3 DNA: TGTGCCAGCAGAGGGGGCCCGGAGACCCAGTACTTC; CDR3 protein: CASRGGPETQYF
D gene: TRBD2; J gene: TRBJ2-7; V gene: TRBV28; clone size: -; CDR3 DNA: TGTGCCAGCAGGTCCGGGACTAGTTACGAGCAGTACTTC; CDR3 protein: CASRSGTSYEQYF
D gene: -; J gene: TRBJ1-1; V gene: TRBV29-1; clone size: -; CDR3 DNA: TGCAGCGTTGAAGGGGCAGTAGAAGCTTTCTTT; CDR3 protein: CSVEGAVEAFF
D gene: -; J gene: TRBJ2-2; V gene: TRBV19; clone size: -; CDR3 DNA: TGTGCCAGTATGGGGAGATCGGGGGAGTGGACCGGGGAGCTGTTTTTT; CDR3 protein: CASMGRSGEWTGELFF
D gene: TRBD1; J gene: TRBJ2-1; V gene: TRBV19; clone size: -; CDR3 DNA: TGTGCCAGTAGTATAGTGGGACAGGGTGTTGAGCAGTTCTTC; CDR3 protein: CASSIVGQGVEQFF
D gene: -; J gene: TRBJ2-1; V gene: TRBV6-1; clone size: -; CDR3 DNA: TGTGCCAGCAGTGCCCTTGAGGCGGGTGAGCAGTTCTTC; CDR3 protein: CASSALEAGEQFF
D gene: -; J gene: TRBJ2-7; V gene: TRBV5-1; clone size: -; CDR3 DNA: TGCGCCAGCAGCTTGGGGCAGGGGCTCTACGAGCAGTACTTC; CDR3 protein: CASSLGQGLYEQYF
D gene: -; J gene: TRBJ1-5; V gene: TRBV4-1; clone size: -; CDR3 DNA: TGCGCCAGCAGCCACCATGACACAGCTAATCAGCCCCAGCATTTT; CDR3 protein: CASSHHDTANQPQHF
D gene: TRBD1; J gene: TRBJ2-2; V gene: TRBV7-3; clone size: -; CDR3 DNA: TGTGCCAGCAGCCGCAGACAGGGATCCACCGGGGAGCTGTTTTTT; CDR3 protein: CASSRRQGSTGELFF
D gene: TRBD2; J gene: TRBJ2-7; V gene: TRBV19; clone size: once; CDR3 DNA: TGTGCCAGTAGTCCAGGGACTAGCGGGGCATACGAGCAGTACTTC; CDR3 protein: CASSPGTSGAYEQYF
D gene: -; J gene: TRBJ2-1; V gene: TRBV5-6; clone size: -; CDR3 DNA: TGTGCCAGCAGTGGAGGGCAGCGGGTATACCACAATGAGCAGTTCTTC; CDR3 protein: CASSGGQRVYHNEQFF
D gene: -; J gene: TRBJ2-2; V gene: TRBV5-8; clone size: -; CDR3 DNA: TGTGCCAGCAGCTTGGTGCTAGGGAACACCGGGGAGCTGTTTTTT; CDR3 protein: CASSLVLGNTGELFF
D gene: TRBD1; J gene: TRBJ1-2; V gene: TRBV30; clone size: once; CDR3 DNA: TGTGCCTGGGCGGGGACAGGGGTAGGCTACACCTTC; CDR3 protein: CAWAGTGVGYTF